This TCR beta chain comes out of a study of blood T cells in healthy people across ages. The use of a sample-barcoded 5' primer and a J-beta primer mix characterized a second PCR of about 7 to 12 cycles. TCRdb called the 5' RACE reads again in MiXCR, with one record for every CDR3 protein. The table shows about 800,000 distinct CDR3 sequences, with approximately 25% occurring only once. The data also belong to a second study, concerning T cells of mothers and their children.

The sample consisted of blood. This TCR derives from a boy aged 5-17 years in good health.

CDR3 residues: CASSRRAPGGNTIYF. The CDR3 DNA is TGTGCCAGCAGCCGACGGGCCCCCGGTGGAAACACCATATATTTT. The chain joins TRBV4-2 to TRBJ1-3; no reliable D call. Germline V lookup: CDR1 LGHNA, CDR2 YNFKEQ. The V end was cut by 4 bases, the J end by 3 bases, with 13 bases between. CDR3 length: 15 residues.